The present TCR beta chain was sequenced within a study of T-cell memory formation after mild COVID-19. Comment on this clonotype: Its antigen is as yet unknown.

Study-wide results and caveats: Some responding clones appeared in pre-infection memory, suggesting cross-reactive memory joined. Clones that contracted from day 15 to 85 had balanced CD4/CD8; later expanders were CD4+ biased.

The 5'RACE method, run with constant-segment primers, produced TCR alpha and TCR beta cDNA libraries (carrying sample barcodes and UMIs). TCRdb analysed the 5' RACE reads with MiXCR anew, one entry per CDR3 protein. The sample includes just over 150,000 distinct CDR3 sequences, roughly 31% of them seen just once. Germline-derived CDR1 and CDR2 are SGHAT and FQNNGV. CDR3 length: 14 amino acids. Between the trimmed V and J ends, which lost 5 bases and 10 bases, there was a span of 15 bases. Sequencing was carried out using PBMCs or a T cell subset sorted from them (not recorded which). The receptor was isolated from an adult woman who had mild COVID-19 (a few samples of this study predate the infection). Cell type and time point are not known. The chain combines TRBV11-2 with TRBJ1-6, with D perhaps TRBD1 (6 bases). The CDR3 sequence is CASSLAQGRSPLHF. CDR3 DNA: TGTGCCAGCAGCCTCGCTCAGGGGCGATCACCCCTCCACTTT.